This T cell receptor (beta chain) was profiled in a study of T-cell reconstitution after alpha-beta-depleted transplantation in children. This clonotype was detected many times. As it was prepared, the TCRbeta library received unique molecular identifiers. MiXCR was run by TCRdb on the PCR reads, yielding one entry per CDR3 protein. The data hold over 550,000 distinct CDR3 sequences, with 10% observed a single time. In germline, CDR1 is MNHEY, CDR2 SMNVEV (reference sequence). The CDR3 extends over 14 amino acids. Trimming took off 5 bases at V and 2 bases at J, with 13 bases between the two ends. This chain joins TRBV27 and TRBJ2-7, with TRBD2 as a possible D gene (5 bases). The source material was PBMCs from the stem cell graft donor, sampled from the stem cell graft. This receptor was taken from a human donor who donated a stem cell graft to a child with acute myeloid leukemia. The CDR3 reads CASSPGILTYEQYF. The CDR3 DNA reads TGTGCCAGCAGTCCCGGGATCCTTACCTACGAGCAGTACTTC.